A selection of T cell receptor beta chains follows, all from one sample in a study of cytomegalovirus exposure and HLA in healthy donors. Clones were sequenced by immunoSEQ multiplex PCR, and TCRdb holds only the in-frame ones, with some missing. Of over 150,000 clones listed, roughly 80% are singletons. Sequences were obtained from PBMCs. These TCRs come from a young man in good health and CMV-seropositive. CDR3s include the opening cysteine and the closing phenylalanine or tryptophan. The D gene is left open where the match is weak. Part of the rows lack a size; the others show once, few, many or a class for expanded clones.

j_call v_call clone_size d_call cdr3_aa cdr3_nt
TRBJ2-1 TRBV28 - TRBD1 CASRTGTTGVESSYNEQFF TGTGCCAGCAGAACGGGGACGACAGGGGTCGAAAGCTCCTACAATGAGCAGTTCTTC
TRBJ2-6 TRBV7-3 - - CASSLRPTGGSGANVLTF TGTGCCAGCAGCTTAAGGCCGACTGGTGGCTCTGGGGCCAACGTCCTGACTTTC
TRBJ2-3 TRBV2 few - CASSARGIADTQYF TGTGCCAGCAGTGCTCGAGGGATTGCAGATACGCAGTATTTT
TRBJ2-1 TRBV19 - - CASSISRGTYNEQFF TGTGCCAGTAGTATATCCCGAGGGACCTACAATGAGCAGTTCTTC
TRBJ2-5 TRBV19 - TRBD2 CASSSGSVAGVETQYF TGTGCCAGTAGTAGCGGTTCTGTAGCGGGAGTTGAGACCCAGTACTTC
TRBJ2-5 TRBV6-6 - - CASSFTGHQETQYF TGTGCCAGCAGTTTTACAGGGCACCAAGAGACCCAGTACTTC
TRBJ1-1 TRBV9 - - CASSGQNTEAFF TGTGCCAGCAGCGGACAGAACACTGAAGCTTTCTTT
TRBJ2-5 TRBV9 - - CASSPGHQQETQYF TGTGCCAGCAGTCCGGGACACCAACAAGAGACCCAGTACTTC
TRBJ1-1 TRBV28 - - CASSRREAFF TGTGCCAGCAGTCGGAGGGAAGCTTTCTTT
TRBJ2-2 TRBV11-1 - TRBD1 CASTPRGRAKNTGELFF TGTGCCAGCACCCCAAGGGGGCGGGCTAAGAACACCGGGGAGCTGTTTTTT
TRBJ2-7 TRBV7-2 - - CASSSRAGTSYEQYF TGTGCCAGCAGCTCCCGAGCGGGGACATCGTACGAGCAGTACTTC
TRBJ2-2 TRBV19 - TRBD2 CASIDRAGGVTGELFF TGTGCCAGTATTGACCGAGCGGGAGGTGTCACCGGGGAGCTGTTTTTT
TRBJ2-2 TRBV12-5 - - CASGLVQGPNTGELFF TGTGCTAGTGGTTTGGTACAGGGCCCGAACACCGGGGAGCTGTTTTTT
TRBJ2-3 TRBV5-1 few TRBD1 CASSLEGDRTDTQYF TGCGCCAGCAGCTTGGAGGGGGACAGGACAGATACGCAGTATTTT
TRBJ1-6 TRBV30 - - CAWSGAPYNSPLHF TGTGCCTGGAGTGGAGCACCGTATAATTCACCCCTCCACTTT
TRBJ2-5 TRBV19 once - CASSPRVRETQYF TGTGCCAGTAGTCCCAGGGTGCGAGAGACCCAGTACTTC
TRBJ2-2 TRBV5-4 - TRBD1 CASSRQGRDGELFF TGTGCCAGCAGCCGACAGGGCAGAGACGGGGAGCTGTTTTTT
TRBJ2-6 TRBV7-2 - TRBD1 CASSSGQVSGANVLTF TGTGCCAGCAGCTCCGGACAGGTCTCTGGGGCCAACGTCCTGACTTTC
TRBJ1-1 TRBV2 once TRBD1 CASNTGATEAFF TGTGCCAGCAATACAGGGGCGACTGAAGCTTTCTTT
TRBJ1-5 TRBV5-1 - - CASSLDGGSRQPQHF TGCGCCAGCAGCTTGGACGGAGGGTCCCGTCAGCCCCAGCATTTT
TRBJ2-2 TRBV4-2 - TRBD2 CASSPQGSGSSTGELFF TGTGCCAGCAGCCCGCAGGGGAGCGGGAGTTCTACCGGGGAGCTGTTTTTT